This T cell receptor beta chain was found in a study of cytomegalovirus exposure and HLA in healthy donors. Regarding the study as a whole: In a later analysis, specific HLA alleles were associated with approximately 17,000 TCR beta sequences at a 0.05 false discovery rate. The authors considered a cluster of highly shared sequence variants likely to be a sequencing artifact. An apparent linkage of common viral pathogens to several of the most significant clusters emerged in a later analysis.

Germline CDR1 reads GTSNPN; CDR2 reads SVGIG (reference sequence). Trimming stripped 1 base from V and 0 bases from J, with 8 bases between. The CDR3 runs to 14 residues. Amplification used 60 Vbeta primers and 13 Jbeta primers. The repertoire was sequenced with immunoSEQ multiplex PCR; TCRdb's copy has only in-frame clones and lacks some. The sample lists 150,000 to 200,000 clones, 78% occurring once. As to this clone: Its target is unknown.

This chain uses TRBV30 with TRBJ2-3; tentatively, D is TRBD1 (6 bases). The sequencing input was PBMCs. The receptor was derived from a female donor in good health and CMV-seronegative. CDR3 in DNA: TGTGCCTGGAGTGGAGGACAGAGCACAGATACGCAGTATTTT. Amino acids: CAWSGGQSTDTQYF. Full variable domain (rest looked up from reference TRBV30 and TRBJ2-3): SQTIHQWPATLVQPVGSPLSLECTVEGTSNPNLYWYRQAAGRGLQLLFYSVGIGQISSEVPQNLSASRPQDRQFILSSKKLLLSDSGFYLCAWSGGQSTDTQYFGPGTRLTVL.